This TCR beta chain was obtained from a study of blood T cell repertoires in COVID-19. Overall study context: Samples of COVID-19 (acute and convalescent) were obtained from the United States, Italy and Spain. T cells, B-cell-depleted T cells, or PBMCs provided the cDNA or gDNA that served as material.

The ends were cut back, 0 bases at V and 6 bases at J, with 13 bases in the middle. Germline V lookup: CDR1 KGHDR, CDR2 SFDVKD. The CDR3 covers 16 residues. Original data processing: Reference gene primer amplification yielded estimated nucleated cell counts. Sequencing was performed with immunoSEQ multiplex PCR; in TCRdb, only in-frame clones are kept and a portion is missing. Clonal size and the V and J genes are those of that table, whereas D and trimming came from the DNA. In the table there are about 210,000 clones, 84% of which are singletons. This clonotype was obtained from a woman aged 45-59 years with active or convalescent COVID-19. This sequence joins TRBV24-1 and TRBJ2-2; no clear D gene. Sequenced sample: peripheral blood. The CDR3, as DNA: TGTGCCACCAGTGATTTGCCGGGTCCCCGCCCCGGGGAGCTGTTTTTT. It yields the protein CATSDLPGPRPGELFF.